This TCR beta chain was profiled in a study of T-cell reconstitution after alpha-beta-depleted transplantation in children. Unique molecular identifiers featured in how the TCRbeta library was prepared. One entry per CDR3 protein results from TCRdb running MiXCR on the PCR reads. The table includes 500,000 or so distinct CDR3 sequences, about 30% detected once. After removal of 2 bases from V and 4 bases from J, the junction contained 6 bases not matched to a gene. This CDR3 is 14 amino acids long. CDR1 SQVTM and CDR2 ANQGSEA come from the germline V gene. This sequence was found in a human donor who donated a stem cell graft to a child with aplastic anemia. The chain joins TRBV29-1 to TRBJ2-5; TRBD2 agrees at 8 bases. Sequenced here: PBMCs from the stem cell graft donor, sampled from the stem cell graft. The CDR3: CSVEPAGARETQYF. The CDR3 region has the DNA TGCAGCGTTGAACCAGCGGGAGCTCGAGAGACCCAGTACTTC.